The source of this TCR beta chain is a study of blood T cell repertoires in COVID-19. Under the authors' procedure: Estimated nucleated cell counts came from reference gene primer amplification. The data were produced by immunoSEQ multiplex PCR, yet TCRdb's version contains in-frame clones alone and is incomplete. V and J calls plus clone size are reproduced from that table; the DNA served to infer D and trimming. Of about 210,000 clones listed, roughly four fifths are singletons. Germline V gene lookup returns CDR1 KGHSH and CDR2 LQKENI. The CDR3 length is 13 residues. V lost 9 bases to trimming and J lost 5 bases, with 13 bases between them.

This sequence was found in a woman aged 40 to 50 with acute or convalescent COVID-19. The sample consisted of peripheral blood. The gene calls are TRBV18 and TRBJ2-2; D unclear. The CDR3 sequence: CASLYGSTGELFF. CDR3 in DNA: TGTGCCAGTTTGTACGGGTCGACCGGGGAGCTGTTTTTT.